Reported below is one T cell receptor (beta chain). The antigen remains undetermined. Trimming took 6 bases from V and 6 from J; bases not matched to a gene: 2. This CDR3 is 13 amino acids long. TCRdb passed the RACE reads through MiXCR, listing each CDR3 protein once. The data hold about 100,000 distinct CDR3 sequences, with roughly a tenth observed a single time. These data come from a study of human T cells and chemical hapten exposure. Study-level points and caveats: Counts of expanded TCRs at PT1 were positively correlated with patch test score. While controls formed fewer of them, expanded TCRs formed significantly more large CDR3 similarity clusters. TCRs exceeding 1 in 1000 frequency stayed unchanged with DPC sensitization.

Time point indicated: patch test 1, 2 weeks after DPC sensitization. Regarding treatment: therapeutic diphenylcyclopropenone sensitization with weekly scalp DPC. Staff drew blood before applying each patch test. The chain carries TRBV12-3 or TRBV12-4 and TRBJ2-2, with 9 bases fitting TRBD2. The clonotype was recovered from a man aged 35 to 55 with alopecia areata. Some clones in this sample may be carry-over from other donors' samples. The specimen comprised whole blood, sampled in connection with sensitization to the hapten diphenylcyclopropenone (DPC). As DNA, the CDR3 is TGTGCCAGCAGCCGACTAGCGGCCGGGGAGCTGTTTTTT. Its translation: CASSRLAAGELFF.